This TCR beta chain originates from a study of vaccination and CD4 T cells after COVID-19. About the research overall: Stimulation of cells relied on overlapping spike peptides derived from SARS-CoV-2, HCoV-NL63, HCoV-OC43 and HCoV-229E.

V was pared by 1 base and J by 4 bases, with 17 bases between. This CDR3 is built from 16 residues. Germline lookup yields CDR1 DFQATT and CDR2 SNEGSKA (reference sequence). This clonotype was counted only a few times. Its antigen is not identified. Sample treatment: roughly nine-day PBMC culture with coronavirus spike peptide pools or control peptides (ViraFEST assay). Cultures used roughly 2.1 million PBMCs per well, about 10 IU/ml IL-2 and about 10 ug/ml peptides. The Oncomine TCR Beta short-read assay sequenced DNA from cultured CD4+ T cells. TCRdb recomputed calls from the PCR reads with MiXCR, one row per CDR3 protein. The data hold under 15,000 distinct CDR3 sequences, with around half observed a single time.

The chain couples TRBV20-1 to TRBJ1-3; no reliable D call. This clonotype was sampled from a human donor who had recovered from COVID-19. Sequencing was carried out using CD4+ T cells from blood, cultured in vitro. The CDR3 loop is CSARVSPRLGGNTIYF. The CDR3 DNA follows: TGCAGTGCTAGAGTCTCCCCCAGGCTCGGGGGAAACACCATATATTTT.